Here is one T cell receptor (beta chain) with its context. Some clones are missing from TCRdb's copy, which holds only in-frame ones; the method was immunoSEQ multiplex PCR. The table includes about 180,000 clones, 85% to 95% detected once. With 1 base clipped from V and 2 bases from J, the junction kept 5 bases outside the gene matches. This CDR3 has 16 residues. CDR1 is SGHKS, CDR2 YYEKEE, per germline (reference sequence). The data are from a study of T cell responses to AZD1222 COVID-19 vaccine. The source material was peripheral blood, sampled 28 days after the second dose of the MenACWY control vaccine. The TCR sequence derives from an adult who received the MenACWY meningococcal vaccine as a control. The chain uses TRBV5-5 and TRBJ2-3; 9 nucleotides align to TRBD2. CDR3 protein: CASSLWLAGYTDTQYF. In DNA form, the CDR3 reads TGTGCCAGCAGCTTGTGGCTAGCGGGGTACACAGATACGCAGTATTTT.